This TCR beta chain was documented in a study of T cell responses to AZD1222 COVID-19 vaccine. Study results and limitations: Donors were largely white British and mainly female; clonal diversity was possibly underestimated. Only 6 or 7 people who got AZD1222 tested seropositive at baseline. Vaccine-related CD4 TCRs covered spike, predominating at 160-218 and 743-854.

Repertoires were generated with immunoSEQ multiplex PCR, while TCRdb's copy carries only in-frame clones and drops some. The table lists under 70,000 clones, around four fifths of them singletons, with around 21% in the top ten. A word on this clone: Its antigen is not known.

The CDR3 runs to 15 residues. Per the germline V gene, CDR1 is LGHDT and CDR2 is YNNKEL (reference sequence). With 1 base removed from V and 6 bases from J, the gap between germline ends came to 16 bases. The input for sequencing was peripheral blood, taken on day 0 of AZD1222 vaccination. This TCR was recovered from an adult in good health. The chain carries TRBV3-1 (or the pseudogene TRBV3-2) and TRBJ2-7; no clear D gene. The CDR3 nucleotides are TGTGCCAGCAGCCAAGCTGGGATAAGCTACGGCGAGCAGTACTTC. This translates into CASSQAGISYGEQYF.